Shown below are 10 T cell receptor beta chains from a single sample sequenced in a study of T cells expressing NK-cell markers. One entry per CDR3 protein, without DNA, is what TCRdb gives after re-calling the 5' RACE reads. This sample contains about 460,000 distinct CDR3 sequences. Material for sequencing was blood T cells: a sorted CD56 or NKG2C T cell subset, CD4+ or CD8+ T cells, or bulk PBMC T cells (not recorded which). These receptors originate from a woman aged 50 to 60 in good health.

The V call is TRBV20-1, the J call TRBJ2-1; there is no DNA to check the TCRdb D call of TRBD1. CDR3 length equals 16 residues. Germline CDR1 is DFQATT and CDR2 is SNEGSKA (reference sequence). The CDR3 spells CSASPSAGTGNNEQFF.

The chain has TRBV7-2 and TRBJ2-3. Germline V gene lookup returns CDR1 SGHTA and CDR2 FQGNSA. This CDR3 is built from 14 residues. Here the CDR3 reads CASSLDVGTDTQYF.

V usage is TRBV6-6 and J usage is TRBJ2-1; TCRdb names TRBD1, which stays unverified in the absence of DNA. Germline values: CDR1 MNHNY, CDR2 SVGAGI (reference sequence). This CDR3 region has 12 residues. CDR3 region: CASSYSGTGGFF.

The chain links TRBV12-3 or TRBV12-4 to TRBJ1-5; the TRBD1 assignment by TCRdb is unverifiable without DNA. The CDR3 spans 14 residues. CDR3 region: CASRKGGSGQPQHF.

The chain couples TRBV4-1 to TRBJ2-7; without DNA, the TCRdb call of TRBD2 cannot be checked. This CDR3 is built from 17 residues. The germline gives CDR1 MGHRA, CDR2 YSYEKL. The CDR3 spells CASSQVVSGRRSNEQYF.

J is TRBJ2-1 and V is TRBV12-3 or TRBV12-4; TCRdb indicates TRBD2, and absent DNA this call remains unverified. The CDR3 spans 19 residues. The CDR3 protein is CASSSSGPNPSSSYNEQFF.

V gene TRBV20-1 combines with J gene TRBJ2-3; the TCRdb D gene call, TRBD1, has no DNA to confirm it. Per the germline V gene, CDR1 is DFQATT and CDR2 is SNEGSKA (reference sequence). The CDR3 loop spans 15 amino acids. The CDR3 spells CSAPGQGGRSDTQYF.

The chain couples TRBV24-1 to TRBJ2-3. The germline CDR1 and CDR2 sequences are KGHDR and SFDVKD. CDR3 length equals 13 residues. The CDR3 reads CATSRSPPDTQYF.

The rearrangement joins TRBV24-1 to TRBJ2-1; TCRdb's D gene call, TRBD2, goes unchecked for lack of DNA. Germline CDR1 and CDR2: KGHDR and SFDVKD. This CDR3 is built from 13 residues. CDR3 sequence: CATSGLAGHEQFF.

This chain uses TRBV24-1 with TRBJ2-5; no DNA is available, so the TRBD1 call from TCRdb remains unchecked. The CDR3 extends over 15 amino acids. The germline V gene encodes CDR1 KGHDR and CDR2 SFDVKD. This CDR3 is CATTLTGDNAETQYF.